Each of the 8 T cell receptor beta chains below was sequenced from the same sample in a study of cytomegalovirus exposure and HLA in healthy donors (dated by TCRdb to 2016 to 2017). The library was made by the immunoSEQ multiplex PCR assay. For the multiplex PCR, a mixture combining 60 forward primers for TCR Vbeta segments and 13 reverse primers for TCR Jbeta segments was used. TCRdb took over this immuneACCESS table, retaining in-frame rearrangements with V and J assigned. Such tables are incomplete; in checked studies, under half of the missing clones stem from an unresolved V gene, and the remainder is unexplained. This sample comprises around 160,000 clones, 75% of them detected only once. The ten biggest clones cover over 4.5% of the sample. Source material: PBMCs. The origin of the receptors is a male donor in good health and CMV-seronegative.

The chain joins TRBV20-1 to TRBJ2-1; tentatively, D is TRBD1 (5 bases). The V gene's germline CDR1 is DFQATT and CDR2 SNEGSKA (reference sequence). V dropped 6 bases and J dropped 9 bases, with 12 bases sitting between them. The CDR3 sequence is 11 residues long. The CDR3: CSATGNLEQFF. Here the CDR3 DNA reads TGCAGTGCCACAGGTAACCTTGAGCAGTTCTTC.

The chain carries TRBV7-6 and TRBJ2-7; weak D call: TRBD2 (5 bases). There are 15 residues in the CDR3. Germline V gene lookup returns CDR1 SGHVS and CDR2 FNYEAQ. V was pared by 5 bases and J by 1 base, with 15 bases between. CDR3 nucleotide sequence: TGTGCCAGCAGCCCCCTCTTAGCGCCGTCCTACGAGCAGTACTTC. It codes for CASSPLLAPSYEQYF.

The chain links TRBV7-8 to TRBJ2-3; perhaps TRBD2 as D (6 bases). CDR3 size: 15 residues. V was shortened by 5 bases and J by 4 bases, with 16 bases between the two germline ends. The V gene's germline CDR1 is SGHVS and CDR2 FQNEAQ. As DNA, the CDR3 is TGTGCCAGCAGCCCAGCCGGGAGTTTCGCAGATACGCAGTATTTT. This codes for CASSPAGSFADTQYF. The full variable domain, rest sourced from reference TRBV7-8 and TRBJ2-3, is GAGVSQSPRYKVAKRGQDVALRCDPISGHVSLFWYQQALGQGPEFLTYFQNEAQLDKSGLPSDRFFAERPEGSVSTLKIQRTQQEDSAVYLCASSPAGSFADTQYFGPGTRLTVL.

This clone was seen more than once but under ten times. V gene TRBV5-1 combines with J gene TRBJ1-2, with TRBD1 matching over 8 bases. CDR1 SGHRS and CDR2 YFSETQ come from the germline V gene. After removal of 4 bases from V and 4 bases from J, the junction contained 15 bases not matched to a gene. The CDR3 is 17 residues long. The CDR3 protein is CASSAGDRSWQGYGYTF. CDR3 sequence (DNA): TGCGCCAGCAGCGCGGGGGACAGGTCCTGGCAGGGCTATGGCTACACCTTC.

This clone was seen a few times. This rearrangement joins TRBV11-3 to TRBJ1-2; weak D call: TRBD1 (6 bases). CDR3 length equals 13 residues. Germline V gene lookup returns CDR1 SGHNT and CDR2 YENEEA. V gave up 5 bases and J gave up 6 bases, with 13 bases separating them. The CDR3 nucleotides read TGTGCCAGCAGCGTTGGACAGCTAGATGGCTACACCTTC. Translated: CASSVGQLDGYTF.

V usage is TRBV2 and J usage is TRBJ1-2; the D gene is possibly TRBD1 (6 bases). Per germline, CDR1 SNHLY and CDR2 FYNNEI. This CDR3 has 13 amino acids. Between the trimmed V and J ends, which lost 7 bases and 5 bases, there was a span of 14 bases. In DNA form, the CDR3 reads TGTGCCAGCAATTACCGGGACATTTATGGCTACACCTTC. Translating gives CASNYRDIYGYTF.

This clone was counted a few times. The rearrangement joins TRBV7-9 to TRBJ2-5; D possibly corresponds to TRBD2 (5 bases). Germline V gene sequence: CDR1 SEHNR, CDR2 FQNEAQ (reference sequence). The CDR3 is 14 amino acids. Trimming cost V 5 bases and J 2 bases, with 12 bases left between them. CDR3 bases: TGTGCCAGCAGCCAAACTAGTCTGCAAGAGACCCAGTACTTC. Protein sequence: CASSQTSLQETQYF. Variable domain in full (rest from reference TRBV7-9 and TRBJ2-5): DTGVSQNPRHKITKRGQNVTFRCDPISEHNRLYWYRQTLGQGPEFLTYFQNEAQLEKSRLLSDRFSAERPKGSFSTLEIQRTEQGDSAMYLCASSQTSLQETQYFGPGTRLLVL.

In DNA, the CDR3 is TGTGCCAGTAGTATAGTTACTAGCGGGGGGTGGAATGAGCAGTTCTTC. It encodes CASSIVTSGGWNEQFF. V gene TRBV19 combines with J gene TRBJ2-1; TRBD2 matches at 12 bases. CDR3 length: 16 residues. J gave up 7 bases and V 1 base, and 5 bases lay outside the gene matches. Per the germline V gene, CDR1 is LNHDA and CDR2 is SQIVND (reference sequence).